Detailed here is one T cell receptor (beta chain). What it recognizes is unknown. It was CD45RO-negative cells, positively selected for CCR7, that made up naive CD8 cells, with terminally differentiated effector memory CD45RA+ cells excluded. Donors had no recently reported acute infections or vaccinations and were HIV-negative. Everyone who donated was a Caucasian adult who lived in Nashville, Tennessee. This record comes from a study of shared clonotypes between healthy human individuals. Notes on the study in general: Around 4.9% of naive CD4 clonotypes were shared across four donors.

Clones were sequenced by immunoSEQ multiplex PCR, and TCRdb holds only the in-frame ones, with some missing. Of about 2.1 million clones listed, about 94% are singletons. CDR3 length: 15 residues. CDR1 and CDR2 from the germline V gene are MGHRA and YSYEKL. Trimming removed 8 bases at V and 8 bases at J, with 24 bases between. The sequenced material came from naive CD8+ T cells from PBMCs. The sequence was collected from a man aged 18-30 years in good health. Some clones in this sample may be carry-over from other donors' samples. The chain combines TRBV4-1 with TRBJ1-2; D is possibly TRBD1 (5 bases). In DNA, the CDR3 is TGCGCCAGCTCCTACGGCAGGGAGAGCGTGAAAGGCTACACCTTC. Residues: CASSYGRESVKGYTF.